This T cell receptor (beta chain) was captured in a study of cytomegalovirus exposure and HLA in healthy donors. In this sample, this clone turned up a few times. 60 Vbeta and 13 Jbeta primers were used in PCR. This table comes from immunoSEQ multiplex PCR, and its TCRdb copy is limited to in-frame clones, with some not included. The table records roughly 120,000 clones, 65% to 90% of them present only once. The CDR3 is 14 amino acids. The chain has TRBV21-1 and TRBJ1-6. TRBV21-1 constitutes a pseudogene. Specimen: PBMCs. The origin of this receptor is a male donor in good health and CMV-seropositive. The CDR3 spells CASSKKGEASPLHF. CDR3 coding DNA: TGTGCCAGCAGCAAAAAAGGGGAGGCTTCACCCCTCCACTTT.